A single sample gave rise to the 27 T cell receptor beta chains below, sequenced in a study of identical twins. TCRdb reprocessed the 5' RACE reads with MiXCR, giving one entry per CDR3 protein. The sample shows just over 450,000 distinct CDR3 sequences, 14% of them seen only once. These data were likewise used in another study, on yellow fever vaccine responses in identical twins.

The sample consisted of CD4+ T cells sorted from blood. These receptors originate from a woman aged 18-30 years in good health.

The sample holds many counts of this clonotype. The chain couples TRBV15 to TRBJ1-1; no clear D gene. The V gene's germline CDR1 is LNHNV and CDR2 YYDKDF (reference sequence). The CDR3 covers 17 residues. The germline V and J ends were trimmed by 0 bases and 3 bases, with 17 bases remaining between them. In nucleotides, the CDR3 is TGTGCCACCAGCAGAGATCGTCCAGGCGTGCGCCACACTGAAGCTTTCTTT. This sequence encodes CATSRDRPGVRHTEAFF.

This chain joins TRBV7-2 and TRBJ2-7; 7 nucleotides match TRBD1. The CDR3 loop spans 13 amino acids. Germline V lookup: CDR1 SGHTA, CDR2 FQGNSA. V lost 8 bases, J lost 6 bases, and 10 bases stayed unmatched. Here the CDR3 reads CASGRQGVSEQYF. CDR3 nucleotides: TGTGCCAGCGGGAGACAGGGTGTATCCGAGCAGTACTTC.

This clonotype has ten or more counts. The J gene is TRBJ2-7, the V gene TRBV7-9, with D maybe TRBD1 (5 bases). V lost 5 bases, J lost 0 bases, and 8 bases lay in between. Germline values: CDR1 SEHNR, CDR2 FQNEAQ (reference sequence). This CDR3 has 13 residues. The CDR3 region has the DNA TGTGCCAGCAGCACGACAGTCTCCTACGAGCAGTACTTC. Its translation: CASSTTVSYEQYF. The full variable domain, its missing parts supplied by reference TRBV7-9 and TRBJ2-7, is DTGVSQNPRHKITKRGQNVTFRCDPISEHNRLYWYRQTLGQGPEFLTYFQNEAQLEKSRLLSDRFSAERPKGSFSTLEIQRTEQGDSAMYLCASSTTVSYEQYFGPGTRLTVT.

This clonotype was counted between two and nine times. This sequence joins TRBV11-2 and TRBJ2-3; 8 bases match TRBD1. Looked up from germline, CDR1 is SGHAT and CDR2 is FQNNGV. The CDR3 runs to 19 residues. The J segment lost 0 bases and the V segment lost 3 bases, leaving 14 bases of the junction unmatched. In nucleotides, the CDR3 is TGTGCCAGCAGCTTTGGTCGCTGGAGTCGGACAGGGAGCACAGATACGCAGTATTTT. It translates to CASSFGRWSRTGSTDTQYF.

This clonotype was seen a handful of times. CDR3 loop: CSASGGGYNEQFF. The CDR3 DNA is TGCAGTGCTAGCGGGGGGGGGTACAATGAGCAGTTCTTC. The chain joins TRBV20-1 to TRBJ2-1; 8 nucleotides line up with TRBD2. CDR3 length: 13 amino acids. With 3 bases clipped from V and 4 bases from J, the junction kept 2 bases outside the gene matches. Per the germline V gene, CDR1 is DFQATT and CDR2 is SNEGSKA (reference sequence).

V and J are TRBV4-2 and TRBJ2-5, with 13 nucleotides matching TRBD2. There are 19 residues in the CDR3. Trimming removed 2 bases from V and 5 bases from J; junction bases left unmatched: 14. Per the germline V gene, CDR1 is LGHNA and CDR2 is YNFKEQ. Written as DNA, the CDR3 is TGTGCCAGCAGCCAAAGCCCAGGACTAGCGGGAGACATGCATGAGACCCAGTACTTC. The encoded protein is CASSQSPGLAGDMHETQYF.

The gene calls are TRBV11-2 and TRBJ2-3; the match to TRBD2 covers 12 bases. Trimming took 0 bases from V and 4 from J; bases not matched to a gene: 2. CDR3 length: 16 amino acids. Germline loops: CDR1 SGHAT, CDR2 FQNNGV. The CDR3 loop is CASSLDLAGGSDTQYF. CDR3 in DNA: TGTGCCAGCAGCTTAGATCTAGCGGGGGGGTCAGATACGCAGTATTTT.

The sample holds a few counts of this clonotype. The chain links TRBV20-1 to TRBJ1-3; 9 nucleotides match TRBD1. The germline gives CDR1 DFQATT, CDR2 SNEGSKA (reference sequence). CDR3 length: 16 residues. The V gene end was trimmed by 5 bases and the J gene end by 2 bases; junction bases not matched to a gene: 10. The CDR3 sequence is CSASPGGQGTGNTIYF. In DNA, the CDR3 is TGCAGTGCTTCCCCGGGGGGACAGGGAACTGGAAACACCATATATTTT.

The chain is built from TRBV18 and TRBJ1-2; 11 bases align to TRBD1. V lost 3 bases and J lost 4; bases outside the gene matches: 1. Germline V gene sequence: CDR1 KGHSH, CDR2 LQKENI. The CDR3 is made up of 14 amino acids. The CDR3 here is CASSPGQGVYGYTF. In DNA, the CDR3 is TGTGCCAGCTCACCGGGACAGGGGGTCTATGGCTACACCTTC.

The table lists this clonotype with many counts. The CDR3 loop reads CASSLFAGAYEQYF. CDR3 nucleotide sequence: TGTGCCAGCAGTTTATTCGCGGGAGCTTACGAGCAGTACTTC. This chain connects TRBV12-3 or TRBV12-4 to TRBJ2-7, with 7 bases that match TRBD2. Trimming at V came to 2 bases and at J to 4 bases, leaving 5 bases not matched to a gene. The CDR3 extends over 14 amino acids.

This clonotype was picked up many times. The rearrangement uses TRBV3-1 and TRBJ2-2, with TRBD1 identical over 7 bases. V lost 7 bases and J lost 5; bases outside the gene matches: 10. The length of the CDR3 is 15 residues. Germline loops: CDR1 LGHDT, CDR2 YNNKEL (reference sequence). The CDR3 loop reads CASNRDRSRTGELFF. The CDR3 DNA follows: TGTGCCAGCAACCGGGACAGATCAAGAACCGGGGAGCTGTTTTTT.

The rearrangement joins TRBV7-2 to TRBJ2-7, with D tentatively TRBD2 (5 bases). This CDR3 has 14 amino acids. In germline, CDR1 is SGHTA, CDR2 FQGNSA. Between the trimmed V and J ends, which lost 1 base and 0 bases, there was a span of 7 bases. The CDR3 region has the DNA TGTGCCAGCAGCTTAGGGAGGCCCTCCTACGAGCAGTACTTC. This sequence encodes CASSLGRPSYEQYF.

CDR3 sequence: CAISELTGGSQETQYF. As DNA, the CDR3 is TGTGCCATCAGTGAATTGACAGGGGGATCCCAAGAGACCCAGTACTTC. V gene TRBV10-3 combines with J gene TRBJ2-5, with TRBD1 identical over 9 bases. There are 16 residues in the CDR3. V shed 3 bases and J 1 base; nucleotides not matched to a gene: 6. The germline V gene has CDR1 ENHRY and CDR2 SYGVKD.

This chain links TRBV28 with TRBJ1-1, with 9 nucleotides matching TRBD1. CDR1 MDHEN and CDR2 SYDVKM come from the germline V gene. With 4 bases clipped from V and 5 bases from J, the junction kept 8 bases outside the gene matches. The CDR3 contains 15 residues. CDR3 sequence: CASSSPGTGRTEAFF. In nucleotides, the CDR3 is TGTGCCAGCAGTTCACCCGGGACAGGGAGGACTGAAGCTTTCTTT.

This clonotype was detected only a few times. The chain combines TRBV2 with TRBJ2-1, with TRBD2 matching over 8 bases. CDR1 and CDR2 (germline): SNHLY, FYNNEI. The V segment lost 4 bases and the J segment 5 bases; nucleotides outside the gene matches: 10. The CDR3 sequence is 16 residues long. The CDR3 sequence: CASSAYAGGFDNEQFF. Here the CDR3 DNA reads TGTGCCAGCAGTGCCTATGCGGGGGGTTTCGACAATGAGCAGTTCTTC.

The rearrangement joins TRBV4-2 to TRBJ2-7, with D tentatively TRBD1 or TRBD2 (5 bases each). Trimming removed 0 bases at V and 2 bases at J, with 17 bases between. This CDR3 has 17 amino acids. Germline V gene lookup returns CDR1 LGHNA and CDR2 YNFKEQ. The CDR3: CASSQDEGRRTPYEQYF. Here the CDR3 DNA reads TGTGCCAGCAGCCAAGATGAGGGGCGGCGGACGCCCTACGAGCAGTACTTC.

The V gene is TRBV15, the J gene TRBJ2-7; D unresolved. Looked up from germline, CDR1 is LNHNV and CDR2 is YYDKDF (reference sequence). CDR3 size: 15 residues. Between the trimmed V and J ends, which lost 1 base and 0 bases, there was a span of 10 bases. This CDR3 reads CATSRGSTGSYEQYF. As DNA, the CDR3 is TGTGCCACCAGCAGAGGAAGCACCGGCTCCTACGAGCAGTACTTC.

V usage is TRBV6-2 or TRBV6-3 and J usage is TRBJ2-3, with 7 bases fitting TRBD1. Germline assignment: CDR1 MNHEY and CDR2 SVGEGT. CDR3 size: 17 residues. V dropped 2 bases and J dropped 1; count of bases not matched to a gene: 9. Here the CDR3 DNA reads TGTGCCAGCAGTTACCCCCTCAACAGGGGAGGCACAGATACGCAGTATTTT. Translating gives CASSYPLNRGGTDTQYF.

This clonotype was seen only a few times. This chain links TRBV29-1 with TRBJ2-6; no firm D call. This CDR3 is built from 14 residues. V shed 5 bases and J shed 0 bases, with 8 bases lying between them. CDR1 and CDR2 from the germline V gene are SQVTM and ANQGSEA. This chain's CDR3 is CSVTSGSGANVLTF. For the CDR3, the DNA is TGCAGCGTTACTTCGGGCTCTGGGGCCAACGTCCTGACTTTC.

This clonotype was seen repeatedly, ten times or more. The genes are TRBV20-1 and TRBJ2-2; TRBD1 matches at 7 bases. In germline, CDR1 is DFQATT, CDR2 SNEGSKA (reference sequence). The CDR3 has 14 residues. V lost 6 bases and J lost 0; bases outside the gene matches: 4. The CDR3 sequence is CSARQGTNTGELFF. The CDR3 DNA is TGCAGTGCCAGACAGGGAACGAACACCGGGGAGCTGTTTTTT.

The chain links TRBV28 to TRBJ2-4, with TRBD2 as a possible D gene (6 bases). Germline CDR1 reads MDHEN; CDR2 reads SYDVKM. This CDR3 comprises 16 residues. Between the trimmed V and J ends, which lost 4 bases and 1 base, there was a span of 14 bases. The CDR3 coding sequence is TGTGCCAGCAGTTCTTCTAGCGAAGGGGCCAAAAACATTCAGTACTTC. Translating gives CASSSSSEGAKNIQYF.

In this sample, this clonotype turned up many times. In DNA form, the CDR3 reads TGTGCCAGCAGGGATACCGGGCTCGTCCGAAAGACCCAGTACTTC. This translates into CASRDTGLVRKTQYF. This sequence joins TRBV3-1 and TRBJ2-5; no reliable D call. Germline V gives CDR1 LGHDT, CDR2 YNNKEL (reference sequence). V lost 6 bases, J lost 6 bases, and 20 bases lay in between. The CDR3 contains 15 residues.

This clonotype has just a few counts. The rearrangement uses TRBV14 and TRBJ1-1, with D hard to call. Germline values: CDR1 SGHDN, CDR2 FVKESK. V lost 4 bases and J lost 7, with 10 bases in between. The length of the CDR3 is 12 residues. The chain's CDR3 is CASSPLLGEAFF. The CDR3 nucleotides read TGTGCCAGCAGCCCGTTGCTGGGTGAAGCTTTCTTT.

This chain links TRBV7-6 with TRBJ2-7; D may be TRBD1 (6 bases). Trimming took 1 base from V and 7 from J, leaving 11 bases between them. The CDR3 spans 13 residues. CDR1 SGHVS and CDR2 FNYEAQ come from the germline V gene. The CDR3 DNA sequence: TGTGCCAGCAGCTTAGTCACAGGGATGGAGCAGTACTTC. It codes for CASSLVTGMEQYF.

The chain couples TRBV3-1 to TRBJ2-5; 8 bases agree with TRBD2. This CDR3 region has 15 residues. J lost 5 bases, V lost 1 base, and 6 bases had no gene match. Germline V lookup: CDR1 LGHDT, CDR2 YNNKEL (reference sequence). The CDR3 loop reads CASSQGRTSRETQYF. Here the CDR3 DNA reads TGTGCCAGCAGCCAAGGGCGGACTAGCAGGGAGACCCAGTACTTC.

This clonotype has a count of ten or more. V is TRBV28 and J is TRBJ1-5; D is perhaps TRBD1 (6 bases). The germline V gene has CDR1 MDHEN and CDR2 SYDVKM. Trimming shortened V by 4 bases and J by 9 bases, and 19 bases separated the two germline ends. This CDR3 is 15 amino acids long. As DNA, the CDR3 is TGTGCCAGCAGTTCGGACAAGGGGGGTGTTGCGCCCCAGCATTTT. Protein: CASSSDKGGVAPQHF.

The chain carries TRBV5-1 and TRBJ1-1; D is possibly TRBD1 (5 bases). Trimming removed 0 bases at V and 1 base at J, with 13 bases between. The CDR3 runs 16 residues. The germline gives CDR1 SGHRS, CDR2 YFSETQ. The DNA of the CDR3 is TGCGCCAGCAGCTTGGGAACCGGGACGGGGAACACTGAAGCTTTCTTT. It translates to CASSLGTGTGNTEAFF.